The next 20 T cell receptor beta chains were all read from a single sample in a study of blood T cell repertoires in COVID-19. TCRdb's table, derived via immunoSEQ multiplex PCR, lists solely in-frame clones and lacks some. The sample includes over 55,000 clones, around 87% seen only once; the top ten take nearly 7.5%. The material sequenced was peripheral blood. The receptors shown here come from a human donor with active COVID-19. The donor label of this sample is uncertain.

The CDR3 here is CASSKWQENTEAFF. The CDR3 DNA follows: TGTGCCAGCAGTAAGTGGCAGGAGAACACTGAAGCTTTCTTT. The chain employs TRBV6-2 or TRBV6-3 and TRBJ1-1; D is unresolved. V was cut by 5 bases and J by 1 base, with 11 bases left in between. Germline CDR1 reads MNHEY; CDR2 reads SVGEGT. The CDR3 consists of 14 residues.

This clone was found once. Likely a read error: the CDR3 ends without its conserved phenylalanine or tryptophan. The DNA is omitted, as the CDR3 cannot be located on it reliably, and the CDR3 follows TCRdb's listing. The chain joins TRBV29-1 to TRBJ1-1; the D segment call TRBD1 is taken from the table without a DNA check. The CDR3 length equals 8 residues, ends included. Germline V gene sequence: CDR1 SQVTM, CDR2 ANQGSEA. The CDR3 sequence is CSVEGGQG.

The chain employs TRBV19 and TRBJ1-1; D might be TRBD1 (5 bases). V lost 7 bases, J lost 7 bases, and 31 bases lay in between. The CDR3 loop spans 18 amino acids. Germline CDR1 reads LNHDA; CDR2 reads SQIVND (reference sequence). In DNA form, the CDR3 reads TGTGCCAGTACCCGCCATGGCAGGGTAGGTCGCGGCTCGGGTGAAGCTTTCTTT. It translates to CASTRHGRVGRGSGEAFF.

The rearrangement uses TRBV5-4 and TRBJ1-1; a weak D match, TRBD1 (6 bases). The CDR3 spans 15 residues. V was cut by 5 bases and J by 0 bases, with 14 bases left in between. The germline gives CDR1 SGHNT, CDR2 YYREEE (reference sequence). CDR3 in DNA: TGTGCCAGCAGACCTGAAGACAGGATGAACACTGAAGCTTTCTTT. Amino acid sequence: CASRPEDRMNTEAFF. Based on the CDR3 plus reference TRBV5-4 and TRBJ1-1, the full variable domain is ETGVTQSPTHLIKTRGQQVTLRCSSQSGHNTVSWYQQALGQGPQFIFQYYREEENGRGNFPPRFSGLQFPNYSSELNVNALELDDSALYLCASRPEDRMNTEAFFGQGTRLTVV.

The genes are TRBV2 and TRBJ1-4; unclear D gene. V lost 3 bases to trimming and J lost 4 bases, with 12 bases between them. The germline V gene encodes CDR1 SNHLY and CDR2 FYNNEI. The CDR3 totals 15 residues. The CDR3 protein is CASSEIALYNEKLFF. The CDR3 DNA is TGTGCCAGCAGTGAGATTGCGCTCTATAATGAAAAACTGTTTTTT. Supplemented by reference TRBV2 and TRBJ1-4, the full variable domain reads EPEVTQTPSHQVTQMGQEVILRCVPISNHLYFYWYRQILGQKVEFLVSFYNNEISEKSEIFDDQFSVERPDGSNFTLKIRSTKLEDSAMYFCASSEIALYNEKLFFGSGTQLSVL.

The CDR3 DNA reads TGTGCCAGCAGTCAGGGAGATACGCAGTATTTT. Translated, it gives CASSQGDTQYF. J is TRBJ2-3 and V is TRBV6-5; tentative D call: TRBD1 (5 bases). The CDR3 length is 11 residues. The V gene lost 5 bases and the J gene lost 5 bases, with 5 bases spanning the gap. Germline V gene sequence: CDR1 MNHEY, CDR2 SVGAGI.

The V call is TRBV19, the J call TRBJ2-7; no clear D. The CDR3 sequence is 17 residues long. Deletions cut 3 bases from V and 0 bases from J, with 18 bases between. The germline gives CDR1 LNHDA, CDR2 SQIVND (reference sequence). The CDR3 DNA sequence: TGTGCCAGTAGTATTGAGGCCGGCACTACGAGCTCCTACGAGCAGTACTTC. The encoded protein is CASSIEAGTTSSYEQYF.

The chain is built from TRBV5-1 and TRBJ2-1; 12 bases align to TRBD2. J lost 0 bases, V lost 6 bases, and 4 bases had no gene match. The CDR3 is 16 residues long. Germline values: CDR1 SGHRS, CDR2 YFSETQ. CDR3 residues: CASTLAGGFSYNEQFF. The CDR3 nucleotides read TGCGCCAGCACACTAGCGGGAGGCTTCTCCTACAATGAGCAGTTCTTC.

This sequence joins TRBV5-1 and TRBJ2-7; no definite D call. The CDR3 covers 13 residues. Germline-derived CDR1 and CDR2 are SGHRS and YFSETQ. Trimming pared 2 bases from V and 0 bases from J, leaving 6 bases between. CDR3 protein: CASSFTTSYEQYF. The CDR3 DNA sequence: TGCGCCAGCAGCTTCACAACCTCCTACGAGCAGTACTTC. Together with reference TRBV5-1 and TRBJ2-7, the CDR3 gives the full variable domain: KAGVTQTPRYLIKTRGQQVTLSCSPISGHRSVSWYQQTPGQGLQFLFEYFSETQRNKGNFPGRFSGRQFSNSRSEMNVSTLELGDSALYLCASSFTTSYEQYFGPGTRLTVT.

The genes are TRBV7-2 and TRBJ2-5; 7 bases map to TRBD2. The CDR3 has 15 residues. After removal of 6 bases from V and 2 bases from J, the junction contained 9 bases not matched to a gene. Germline CDR1 and CDR2: SGHTA and FQGNSA. The CDR3, as DNA: TGTGCCAGCAGTTATAGCGGGCGGCAACAAGAGACCCAGTACTTC. Encoded protein: CASSYSGRQQETQYF.

The chain employs TRBV2 and TRBJ1-1; maybe TRBD1 (6 bases). The CDR3 is made up of 14 amino acids. The V end lost 1 base, the J end lost 6 bases, and 12 bases lay between the germline ends. Germline values: CDR1 SNHLY, CDR2 FYNNEI. CDR3 sequence: CASSEGTDIAEAFF. The CDR3 nucleotides read TGTGCCAGCAGTGAAGGGACAGATATCGCTGAAGCTTTCTTT. Drawing the rest from reference TRBV2 and TRBJ1-1, the complete variable domain is EPEVTQTPSHQVTQMGQEVILRCVPISNHLYFYWYRQILGQKVEFLVSFYNNEISEKSEIFDDQFSVERPDGSNFTLKIRSTKLEDSAMYFCASSEGTDIAEAFFGQGTRLTVV.

The V gene is TRBV5-4, the J gene TRBJ1-2; weak D call: TRBD1 (5 bases). CDR1 is SGHNT, CDR2 YYREEE, per germline (reference sequence). V lost 3 bases and J lost 2, with 11 bases in between. The CDR3 extends over 14 amino acids. CDR3 sequence (DNA): TGTGCCAGCAGCTCCCTGGGGGGGAACTATGGCTACACCTTC. Translation gives CASSSLGGNYGYTF. Filled out from reference TRBV5-4 and TRBJ1-2, the complete variable domain reads ETGVTQSPTHLIKTRGQQVTLRCSSQSGHNTVSWYQQALGQGPQFIFQYYREEENGRGNFPPRFSGLQFPNYSSELNVNALELDDSALYLCASSSLGGNYGYTFGSGTRLTVV.

The V and J genes are TRBV19 and TRBJ2-2; no clear D gene. The germline CDR1 and CDR2 sequences are LNHDA and SQIVND (reference sequence). The V gene lost 4 bases and the J gene lost 3 bases, with 9 bases spanning the gap. This CDR3 is built from 14 residues. CDR3 DNA sequence: TGTGCCAGTAGTAGCGGCCGGGACACCGGGGAGCTGTTTTTT. It yields the protein CASSSGRDTGELFF.

The count of this clone is one. The chain recombines TRBV10-3 with TRBJ2-7; 9 nucleotides agree with TRBD1. The ends lost 7 bases at V and 6 bases at J; junction bases unmatched: 7. The CDR3 consists of 13 residues. Germline V gene data show CDR1 as ENHRY and CDR2 as SYGVKD. The CDR3 sequence: CAITPDRGPEQYF. CDR3 DNA sequence: TGTGCCATCACCCCGGACAGGGGCCCCGAGCAGTACTTC.

V gene TRBV5-4 combines with J gene TRBJ1-2; TRBD1 aligns across 8 bases. V was clipped by 4 bases and J by 2 bases; unmatched bases: 7. CDR1 and CDR2 from the germline V gene are SGHNT and YYREEE (reference sequence). The CDR3 runs 15 residues. CDR3 protein: CASSMRDRPNYGYTF. In DNA, the CDR3 is TGTGCCAGCAGCATGCGGGACAGGCCAAACTATGGCTACACCTTC.

The chain recombines TRBV12-3 or TRBV12-4 with TRBJ2-3; D not certain. Trimming took 5 bases from V and 2 from J, leaving 5 bases between them. This CDR3 spans 12 amino acids. The DNA of the CDR3 is TGTGCCAGCAGTAGAGACACAGATACGCAGTATTTT. Residues: CASSRDTDTQYF.

The rearrangement links TRBV5-1 to TRBJ1-3; the D gene is possibly TRBD1 (5 bases). Germline CDR1 reads SGHRS; CDR2 reads YFSETQ. CDR3 length equals 14 residues. V was clipped by 3 bases and J by 0 bases, with 7 bases between them. DNA for the CDR3: TGCGCCAGCAGCTCGGACAACTCTGGAAACACCATATATTTT. This sequence encodes CASSSDNSGNTIYF.

J is TRBJ2-7 and V is TRBV28, with D possibly TRBD2 on 6 matching bases. This CDR3 has 15 amino acids. The germline V and J ends were trimmed by 5 bases and 7 bases, with 21 bases remaining between them. CDR1 and CDR2 (germline): MDHEN, SYDVKM. In DNA form, the CDR3 reads TGTGCCAGCAGTCGGGACTCCCGACCCGTTTGGGAGCAGTACTTC. Translated: CASSRDSRPVWEQYF. The whole variable domain, filled in from reference TRBV28 and TRBJ2-7, reads DVKVTQSSRYLVKRTGEKVFLECVQDMDHENMFWYRQDPGLGLRLIYFSYDVKMKEKGDIPEGYSVSREKKERFSLILESASTNQTSMYLCASSRDSRPVWEQYFGPGTRLTVT.

The rearrangement uses TRBV6-2 or TRBV6-3 and TRBJ1-5; no clear D gene. The CDR3 consists of 11 residues. The V end lost 2 bases, the J end lost 8 bases, and 4 bases lay between the germline ends. Germline CDR1 MNHEY, CDR2 SVGEGT. The CDR3 spells CASSYPEPQHF. The CDR3 DNA follows: TGTGCCAGCAGTTACCCGGAGCCCCAGCATTTT.

The genes are TRBV7-2 and TRBJ2-2; 7 bases fit TRBD2. V shed 2 bases and J 0 bases; nucleotides not matched to a gene: 3. Germline V CDR1 and CDR2: SGHTA, FQGNSA. The CDR3 has 16 amino acids. The CDR3 nucleotides are TGTGCCAGCAGCTTAAGGCTAGCGGCGAACACCGGGGAGCTGTTTTTT. Translation gives CASSLRLAANTGELFF. The whole variable domain, remainder taken from reference TRBV7-2 and TRBJ2-2, is GAGVSQSPSNKVTEKGKDVELRCDPISGHTALYWYRQSLGQGLEFLIYFQGNSAPDKSGLPSDRFSAERTGGSVSTLTIQRTQQEDSAVYLCASSLRLAANTGELFFGEGSRLTVL.